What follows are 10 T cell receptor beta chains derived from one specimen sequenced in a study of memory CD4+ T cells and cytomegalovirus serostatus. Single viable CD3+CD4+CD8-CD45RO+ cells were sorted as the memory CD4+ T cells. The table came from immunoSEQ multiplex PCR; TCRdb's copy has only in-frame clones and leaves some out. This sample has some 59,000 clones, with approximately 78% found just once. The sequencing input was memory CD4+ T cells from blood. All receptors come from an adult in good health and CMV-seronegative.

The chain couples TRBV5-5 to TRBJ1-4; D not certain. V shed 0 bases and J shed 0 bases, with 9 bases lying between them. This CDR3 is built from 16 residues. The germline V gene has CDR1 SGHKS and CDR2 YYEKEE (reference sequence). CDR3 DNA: TGTGCCAGCAGCTTGGACTTACGGGCAACTAATGAAAAACTGTTTTTT. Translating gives CASSLDLRATNEKLFF.

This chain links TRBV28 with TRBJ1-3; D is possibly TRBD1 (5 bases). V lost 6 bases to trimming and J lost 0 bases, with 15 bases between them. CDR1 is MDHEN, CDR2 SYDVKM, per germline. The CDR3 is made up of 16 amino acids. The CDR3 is CASSLWTGDSGNTIYF. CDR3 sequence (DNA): TGTGCCAGCAGCCTCTGGACGGGGGACTCTGGAAACACCATATATTTT. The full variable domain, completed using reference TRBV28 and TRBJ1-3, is DVKVTQSSRYLVKRTGEKVFLECVQDMDHENMFWYRQDPGLGLRLIYFSYDVKMKEKGDIPEGYSVSREKKERFSLILESASTNQTSMYLCASSLWTGDSGNTIYFGEGSWLTVV.

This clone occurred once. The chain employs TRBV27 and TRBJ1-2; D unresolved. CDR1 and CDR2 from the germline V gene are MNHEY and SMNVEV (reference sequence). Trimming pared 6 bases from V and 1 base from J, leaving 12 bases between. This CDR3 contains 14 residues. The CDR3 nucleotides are TGTGCCAGCAGCAGGCAGGCTTTTAACTATGGCTACACCTTC. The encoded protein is CASSRQAFNYGYTF.

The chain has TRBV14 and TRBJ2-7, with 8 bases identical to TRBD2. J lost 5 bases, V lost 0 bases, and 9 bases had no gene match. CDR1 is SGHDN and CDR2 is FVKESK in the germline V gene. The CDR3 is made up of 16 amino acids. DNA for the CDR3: TGTGCCAGCAGCCAAGATCCCAGCGGGAGAATCCACGAGCAGTACTTC. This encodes CASSQDPSGRIHEQYF. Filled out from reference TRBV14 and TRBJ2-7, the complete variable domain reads EAGVTQFPSHSVIEKGQTVTLRCDPISGHDNLYWYRRVMGKEIKFLLHFVKESKQDESGMPNNRFLAERTGGTYSTLKVQPAELEDSGVYFCASSQDPSGRIHEQYFGPGTRLTVT.

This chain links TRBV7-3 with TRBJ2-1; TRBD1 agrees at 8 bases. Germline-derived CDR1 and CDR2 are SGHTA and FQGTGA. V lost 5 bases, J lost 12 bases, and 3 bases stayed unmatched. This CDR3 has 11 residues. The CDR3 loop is CASSPGTGQFF. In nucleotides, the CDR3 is TGTGCCAGCAGCCCGGGGACAGGGCAGTTCTTC.

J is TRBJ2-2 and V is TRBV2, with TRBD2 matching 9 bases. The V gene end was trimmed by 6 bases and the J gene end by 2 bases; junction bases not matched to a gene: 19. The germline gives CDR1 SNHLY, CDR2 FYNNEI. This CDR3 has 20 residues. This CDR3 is CASRGGLYGSGSANTGELFF. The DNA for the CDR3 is TGTGCCAGCAGAGGAGGGCTATATGGTAGCGGGAGCGCTAACACCGGGGAGCTGTTTTTT.

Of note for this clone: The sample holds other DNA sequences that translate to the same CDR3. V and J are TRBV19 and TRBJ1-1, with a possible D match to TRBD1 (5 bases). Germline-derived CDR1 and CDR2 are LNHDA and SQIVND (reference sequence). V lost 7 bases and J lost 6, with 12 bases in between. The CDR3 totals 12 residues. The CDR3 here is CASNLGVSEAFF. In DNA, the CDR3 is TGTGCCAGTAATCTGGGGGTTTCTGAAGCTTTCTTT.

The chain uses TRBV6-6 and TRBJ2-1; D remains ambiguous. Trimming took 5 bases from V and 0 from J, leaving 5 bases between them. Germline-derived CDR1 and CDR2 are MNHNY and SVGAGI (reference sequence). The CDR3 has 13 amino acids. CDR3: CASSGYSYNEQFF. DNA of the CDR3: TGTGCCAGCAGTGGATACTCCTACAATGAGCAGTTCTTC.

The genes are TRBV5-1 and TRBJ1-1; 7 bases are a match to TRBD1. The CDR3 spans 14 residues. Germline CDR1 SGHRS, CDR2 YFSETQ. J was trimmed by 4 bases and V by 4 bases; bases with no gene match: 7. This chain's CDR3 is CASSTTGWGTEAFF. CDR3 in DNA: TGCGCCAGCAGCACGACAGGGTGGGGCACTGAAGCTTTCTTT.

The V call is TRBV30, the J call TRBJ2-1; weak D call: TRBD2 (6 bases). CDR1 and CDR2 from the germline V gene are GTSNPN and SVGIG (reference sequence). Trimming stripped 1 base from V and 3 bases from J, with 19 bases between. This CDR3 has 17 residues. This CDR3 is CAWSGSKSGLLYNEQFF. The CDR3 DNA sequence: TGTGCCTGGAGTGGGTCCAAGTCGGGACTCCTCTACAATGAGCAGTTCTTC.